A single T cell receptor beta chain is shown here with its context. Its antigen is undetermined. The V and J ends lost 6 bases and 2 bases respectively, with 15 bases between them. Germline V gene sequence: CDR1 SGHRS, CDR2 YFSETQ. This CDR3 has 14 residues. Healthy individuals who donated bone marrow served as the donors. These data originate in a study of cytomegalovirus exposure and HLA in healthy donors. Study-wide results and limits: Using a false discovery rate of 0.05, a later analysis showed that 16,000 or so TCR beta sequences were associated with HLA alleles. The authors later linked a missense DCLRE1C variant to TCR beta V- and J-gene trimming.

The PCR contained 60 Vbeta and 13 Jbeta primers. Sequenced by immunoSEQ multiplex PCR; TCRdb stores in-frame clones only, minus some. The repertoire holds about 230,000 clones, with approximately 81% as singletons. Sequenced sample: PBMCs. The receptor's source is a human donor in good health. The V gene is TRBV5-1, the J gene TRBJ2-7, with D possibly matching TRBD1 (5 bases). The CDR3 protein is CASNPTTGPYEQYF. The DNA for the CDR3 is TGCGCCAGCAACCCAACCACAGGTCCCTACGAGCAGTACTTC.